A single sample gave rise to the 22 T cell receptor beta chains below, sequenced in a study of blood T cell repertoires in COVID-19. The assay was immunoSEQ multiplex PCR, and TCRdb's table has in-frame clones only and misses some. The sample has roughly 100,000 clones; 75% to 90% are singletons. The specimen sequenced was peripheral blood. The receptor set was obtained from a human donor in a cohort sampled during active COVID-19.

J is TRBJ1-2 and V is TRBV19, with 9 nucleotides matching TRBD1. The germline CDR1 and CDR2 sequences are LNHDA and SQIVND (reference sequence). With V trimmed by 9 bases and J by 4 bases, 18 bases remained unmatched. The CDR3 contains 17 residues. CDR3 residues: CASHPVQGALALYGYTF. In DNA form, the CDR3 reads TGTGCCAGCCACCCGGTACAGGGGGCTTTAGCGCTCTATGGCTACACCTTC.

This clone was seen a handful of times. The chain combines TRBV5-1 with TRBJ1-6, with 7 bases that match TRBD1. The CDR3 totals 14 residues. Germline V gene data show CDR1 as SGHRS and CDR2 as YFSETQ. With V trimmed by 0 bases and J by 8 bases, 2 bases remained unmatched. The CDR3 is CASSLGQGDSPLHF. The CDR3 region has the DNA TGCGCCAGCAGCTTGGGACAGGGAGATTCACCCCTCCACTTT.

The rearrangement links TRBV4-2 to TRBJ2-3; a possible D gene is TRBD2 (7 bases). This CDR3 is built from 17 residues. Trimming removed 1 base from V and 1 base from J, with 15 bases in between. From germline, CDR1 is LGHNA and CDR2 YNFKEQ. The CDR3 reads CASSQGLGGGRTDTQYF. CDR3 bases: TGTGCCAGCAGCCAAGGCCTAGGGGGGGGACGCACAGATACGCAGTATTTT.

The chain is built from TRBV9 and TRBJ2-1; D is possibly TRBD2 (5 bases). V dropped 3 bases and J dropped 8 bases, with 9 bases sitting between them. The CDR3 is 12 amino acids. Germline V gives CDR1 SGDLS, CDR2 YYNGEE. CDR3 in DNA: TGTGCCAGCAGCGGGACTTTTCATGAGCAGTTCTTC. It specifies CASSGTFHEQFF. Variable domain in full (rest from reference TRBV9 and TRBJ2-1): DSGVTQTPKHLITATGQRVTLRCSPRSGDLSVYWYQQSLDQGLQFLIQYYNGEERAKGNILERFSAQQFPDLHSELNLSSLELGDSALYFCASSGTFHEQFFGPGTRLTVL.

The chain has TRBV7-2 and TRBJ1-1; TRBD1 matches at 8 bases. CDR3 length: 17 amino acids. The germline CDR1 and CDR2 sequences are SGHTA and FQGNSA. J gave up 5 bases and V 6 bases, and 17 bases lay outside the gene matches. The CDR3 bases are TGTGCCAGCAGACCTGGACAGGGAGTAAAAGGTGGAACTGAAGCTTTCTTT. It encodes CASRPGQGVKGGTEAFF.

The chain couples TRBV5-4 to TRBJ2-7; D is perhaps TRBD1 (6 bases). The CDR3 sequence is 13 residues long. Germline CDR1 and CDR2: SGHNT and YYREEE (reference sequence). V was cut by 2 bases and J by 6 bases, with 12 bases left in between. Written as DNA, the CDR3 is TGTGCCAGCAGCTTTAACAGGGTTTCCGAGCAGTACTTC. This encodes CASSFNRVSEQYF.

The chain joins TRBV7-2 to TRBJ1-1, with TRBD1 as a possible D gene (5 bases). Germline V gene data show CDR1 as SGHTA and CDR2 as FQGNSA. CDR3 length: 14 residues. V gave up 2 bases and J gave up 7 bases, with 14 bases separating them. CDR3 sequence: CASSLTQGTLEAFF. The CDR3 bases are TGTGCCAGCAGCTTAACCCAGGGAACCCTTGAAGCTTTCTTT. The entire variable domain, with the rest obtained from reference TRBV7-2 and TRBJ1-1, is as follows: GAGVSQSPSNKVTEKGKDVELRCDPISGHTALYWYRQSLGQGLEFLIYFQGNSAPDKSGLPSDRFSAERTGGSVSTLTIQRTQQEDSAVYLCASSLTQGTLEAFFGQGTRLTVV.

This clone was counted once. The chain is built from TRBV2 and TRBJ2-3; D remains unclear. The CDR3 consists of 14 residues. V was trimmed by 6 bases and J by 0 bases, leaving 10 bases between them. Germline CDR1 is SNHLY and CDR2 is FYNNEI. The CDR3 loop reads CASSGVFSTDTQYF. CDR3 bases: TGTGCCAGCAGCGGAGTTTTTAGCACAGATACGCAGTATTTT.

This CDR3 is CASTLVAGEGYTF. CDR3 nucleotides: TGTGCCAGCACCCTCGTGGCAGGGGAAGGATACACCTTC. This chain links TRBV6-5 with TRBJ1-2; D perhaps matches TRBD1 (6 bases). In germline, CDR1 is MNHEY, CDR2 SVGAGI. CDR3 length: 13 amino acids. Deletions cut 7 bases from V and 11 bases from J, with 20 bases between.

This chain uses TRBV9 with TRBJ1-4, with TRBD1 as a possible D gene (5 bases). The CDR3 runs 15 residues. Germline loops: CDR1 SGDLS, CDR2 YYNGEE. V lost 3 bases, J lost 4 bases, and 13 bases lay in between. The CDR3 bases are TGTGCCAGCAGCGGTGACAGAGAACATAATGAAAAACTGTTTTTT. This sequence encodes CASSGDREHNEKLFF.

This clone was seen a single time. This chain joins TRBV5-1 and TRBJ2-1; possibly TRBD2 for D (6 bases). The germline CDR1 and CDR2 sequences are SGHRS and YFSETQ. Trimming removed 3 bases from V and 3 bases from J, with 22 bases in between. The CDR3 extends over 18 amino acids. The CDR3 is CASSWEEPGRVVYNEQFF. The CDR3 coding sequence is TGCGCCAGCAGCTGGGAGGAGCCGGGACGGGTTGTCTACAATGAGCAGTTCTTC. Based on the CDR3 plus reference TRBV5-1 and TRBJ2-1, the full variable domain is KAGVTQTPRYLIKTRGQQVTLSCSPISGHRSVSWYQQTPGQGLQFLFEYFSETQRNKGNFPGRFSGRQFSNSRSEMNVSTLELGDSALYLCASSWEEPGRVVYNEQFFGPGTRLTVL.

The chain links TRBV7-2 to TRBJ2-1; TRBD2 matches at 10 bases. The CDR3 runs 15 residues. Losses at the gene ends were 2 bases for V and 4 bases for J; bases not matched to a gene: 2. Germline CDR1 is SGHTA and CDR2 is FQGNSA. In DNA form, the CDR3 reads TGTGCCAGCAGCTTAACTAGCGGGACATACAATGAGCAGTTCTTC. This sequence encodes CASSLTSGTYNEQFF.

V usage is TRBV4-2 and J usage is TRBJ2-7, with 8 positions matching TRBD2. The CDR3 spans 15 residues. V gave up 1 base and J gave up 2 bases; unmatched junction bases: 4. Germline loops: CDR1 LGHNA, CDR2 YNFKEQ. In nucleotides, the CDR3 is TGTGCCAGCAGCCAAGCTGCGGGACTAGCCTACGAGCAGTACTTC. It translates to CASSQAAGLAYEQYF.

CDR3 sequence reads: CATSRGEGLLEQYF. The CDR3 bases are TGTGCCACCAGCAGAGGGGAGGGGTTGCTCGAGCAGTACTTC. J is TRBJ2-7 and V is TRBV15; TRBD2 agrees at 7 bases. The J segment lost 6 bases and the V segment lost 1 base, leaving 6 bases of the junction unmatched. The CDR3 runs to 14 residues. Germline CDR1 and CDR2: LNHNV and YYDKDF (reference sequence).

The chain has TRBV19 and TRBJ2-3, with TRBD2 matching over 7 bases. The CDR3 runs to 14 residues. V shed 1 base, J shed 5 bases, and the junction held 3 bases outside the gene matches. Looked up from germline, CDR1 is LNHDA and CDR2 is SQIVND (reference sequence). Here the CDR3 reads CASSIAGGKDTQYF. The CDR3 DNA follows: TGTGCCAGTAGTATAGCCGGGGGGAAAGATACGCAGTATTTT.

This sequence joins TRBV20-1 and TRBJ2-5; TRBD2 matches 7 bases. Trimming removed 3 bases from V and 0 bases from J; junction bases left unmatched: 7. The CDR3 consists of 15 residues. Germline V CDR1 and CDR2: DFQATT, SNEGSKA (reference sequence). CDR3 amino acids: CSASAHGGYQETQYF. The CDR3, as DNA: TGCAGTGCTAGTGCGCACGGGGGGTACCAAGAGACCCAGTACTTC.

This chain links TRBV6-6 with TRBJ2-1; 8 nucleotides match TRBD1. The CDR3 has 15 amino acids. From germline, CDR1 is MNHNY and CDR2 SVGAGI (reference sequence). V gave up 5 bases and J gave up 9 bases; unmatched junction bases: 12. For the CDR3, the DNA is TGTGCCAGCAGTAGGGGACAGGTAGGACCCACTGAGCAGTTCTTC. The encoded protein is CASSRGQVGPTEQFF.

V usage is TRBV14 and J usage is TRBJ1-3, with 7 bases that match TRBD1. In germline, CDR1 is SGHDN, CDR2 FVKESK. Trimming cost V 5 bases and J 0 bases; bases outside gene matches: 7. This CDR3 is 16 amino acids long. The CDR3 reads CASSFRTGVSGNTIYF. DNA of the CDR3: TGTGCCAGCAGCTTTCGGACAGGCGTCTCTGGAAACACCATATATTTT.

V gene TRBV5-1 combines with J gene TRBJ2-7, with 10 bases matching TRBD1. Germline CDR1 reads SGHRS; CDR2 reads YFSETQ. CDR3 length equals 15 residues. The junction had 7 bases not matched to a gene; V was cut back by 2 bases and J by 5 bases. The chain's CDR3 is CASSLGQGGGDEQYF. The DNA for the CDR3 is TGCGCCAGCAGCTTAGGACAGGGGGGAGGCGACGAGCAGTACTTC.

This chain connects TRBV5-8 to TRBJ1-5; 12 nucleotides line up with TRBD1. The germline gives CDR1 SGHTS, CDR2 YDEGEE. The CDR3 totals 16 residues. V shed 4 bases, J shed 3 bases, and the junction held 5 bases outside the gene matches. This CDR3 reads CASSEGQGAFNQPQHF. The CDR3 DNA reads TGTGCCAGCAGCGAGGGACAGGGGGCGTTCAATCAGCCCCAGCATTTT.

The chain links TRBV5-4 to TRBJ2-5, with 11 bases identical to TRBD1. The CDR3 totals 15 residues. V lost 4 bases and J lost 4; bases outside the gene matches: 6. Germline CDR1 and CDR2: SGHNT and YYREEE (reference sequence). The CDR3 DNA is TGTGCCAGCAGCACCCGGACAGGGGGCGTAGAGACCCAGTACTTC. Translating gives CASSTRTGGVETQYF.

This chain joins TRBV27 and TRBJ2-3, with D perhaps matching TRBD2 (7 bases). Trimming took off 5 bases at V and 2 bases at J, with 11 bases between the two ends. CDR3 length: 14 amino acids. CDR1 and CDR2 from the germline V gene are MNHEY and SMNVEV (reference sequence). The CDR3 loop reads CASSLRGATDTQYF. CDR3 nucleotides: TGTGCCAGCAGTCTTCGGGGGGCCACAGATACGCAGTATTTT.